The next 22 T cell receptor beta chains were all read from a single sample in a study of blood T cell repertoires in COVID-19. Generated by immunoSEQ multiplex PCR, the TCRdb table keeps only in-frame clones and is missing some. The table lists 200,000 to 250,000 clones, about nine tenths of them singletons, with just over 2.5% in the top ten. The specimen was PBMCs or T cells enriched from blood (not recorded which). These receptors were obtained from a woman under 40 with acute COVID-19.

The CDR3 region has the DNA TGTGCCAGCAGCCAAGGGACAGGGAATGGCTACACCTTC. Its translation: CASSQGTGNGYTF. This chain joins TRBV3-1 (or the pseudogene TRBV3-2) and TRBJ1-2, with 8 bases lining up with TRBD1. V shed 1 base, J shed 6 bases, and the junction held 1 base outside the gene matches. Germline V gene data show CDR1 as LGHDT and CDR2 as YNNKEL (reference sequence). The CDR3 spans 13 residues.

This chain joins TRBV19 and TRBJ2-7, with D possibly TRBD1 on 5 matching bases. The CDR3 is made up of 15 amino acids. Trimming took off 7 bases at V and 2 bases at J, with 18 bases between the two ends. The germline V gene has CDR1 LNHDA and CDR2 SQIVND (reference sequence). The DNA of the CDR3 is TGTGCCAGTACCCCCTCGGCAGGGCACCCCTACGAGCAGTACTTC. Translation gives CASTPSAGHPYEQYF. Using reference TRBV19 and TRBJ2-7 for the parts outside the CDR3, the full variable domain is DGGITQSPKYLFRKEGQNVTLSCEQNLNHDAMYWYRQDPGQGLRLIYYSQIVNDFQKGDIAEGYSVSREKKESFPLTVTSAQKNPTAFYLCASTPSAGHPYEQYFGPGTRLTVT.

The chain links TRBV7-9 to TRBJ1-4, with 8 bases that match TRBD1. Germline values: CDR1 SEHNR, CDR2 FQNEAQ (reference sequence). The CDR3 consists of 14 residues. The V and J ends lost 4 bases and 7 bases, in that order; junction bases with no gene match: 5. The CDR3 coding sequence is TGTGCCAGCAGCTCGGGACAGGCCGTTGAAAAACTGTTTTTT. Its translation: CASSSGQAVEKLFF.

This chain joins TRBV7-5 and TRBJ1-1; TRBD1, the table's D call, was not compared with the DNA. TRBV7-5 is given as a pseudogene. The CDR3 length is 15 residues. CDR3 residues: CARSPGAGGCTEAFF. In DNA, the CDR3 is TGTGCCAGAAGCCCCGGGGCAGGGGGATGCACTGAAGCTTTCTTT.

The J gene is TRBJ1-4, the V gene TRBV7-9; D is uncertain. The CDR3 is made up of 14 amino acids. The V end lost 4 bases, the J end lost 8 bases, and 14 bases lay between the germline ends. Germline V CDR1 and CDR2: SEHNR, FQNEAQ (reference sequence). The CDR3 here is CASSWADVREKLFF. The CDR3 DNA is TGTGCCAGCAGCTGGGCAGACGTACGGGAAAAACTGTTTTTT.

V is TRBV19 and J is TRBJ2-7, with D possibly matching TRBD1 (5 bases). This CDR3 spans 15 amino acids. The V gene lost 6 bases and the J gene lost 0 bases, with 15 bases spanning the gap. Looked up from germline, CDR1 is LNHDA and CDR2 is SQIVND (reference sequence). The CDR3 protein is CASSDWGRSSYEQYF. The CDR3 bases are TGTGCCAGTAGCGATTGGGGCAGAAGCTCCTACGAGCAGTACTTC.

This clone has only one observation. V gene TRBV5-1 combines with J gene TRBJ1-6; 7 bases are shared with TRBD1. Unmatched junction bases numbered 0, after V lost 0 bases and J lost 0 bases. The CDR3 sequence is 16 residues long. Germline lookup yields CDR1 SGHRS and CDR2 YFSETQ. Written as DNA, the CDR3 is TGCGCCAGCAGCTTGGACAGGGGCTCCTATAATTCACCCCTCCACTTT. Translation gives CASSLDRGSYNSPLHF.

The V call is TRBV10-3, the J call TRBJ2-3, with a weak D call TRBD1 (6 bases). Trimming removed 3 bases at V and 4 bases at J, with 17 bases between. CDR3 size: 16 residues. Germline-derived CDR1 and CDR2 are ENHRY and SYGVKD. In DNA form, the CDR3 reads TGTGCCATCAGTGACACCCTCGAACAGGGCGCAGATACGCAGTATTTT. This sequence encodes CAISDTLEQGADTQYF.

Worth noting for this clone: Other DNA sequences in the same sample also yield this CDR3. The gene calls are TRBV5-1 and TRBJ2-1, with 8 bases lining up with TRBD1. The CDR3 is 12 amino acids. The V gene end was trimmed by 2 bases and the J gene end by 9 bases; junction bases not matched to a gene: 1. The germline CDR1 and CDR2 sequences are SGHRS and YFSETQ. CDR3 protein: CASSLTGGEQFF. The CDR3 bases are TGCGCCAGCAGCTTAACAGGGGGTGAGCAGTTCTTC.

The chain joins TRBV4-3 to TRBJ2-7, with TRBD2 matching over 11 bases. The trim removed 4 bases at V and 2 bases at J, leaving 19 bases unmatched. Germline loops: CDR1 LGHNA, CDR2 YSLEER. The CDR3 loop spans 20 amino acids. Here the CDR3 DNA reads TGCGCCAGCAGCCCCTTCGGTCTCCTCACCGGGACTAGCGGTCCCTACGAGCAGTACTTC. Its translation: CASSPFGLLTGTSGPYEQYF.

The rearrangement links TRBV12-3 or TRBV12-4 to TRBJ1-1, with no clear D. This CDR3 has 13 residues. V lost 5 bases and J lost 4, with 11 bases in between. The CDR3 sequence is CASSPVQPTEAFF. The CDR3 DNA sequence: TGTGCCAGCAGTCCTGTACAGCCCACTGAAGCTTTCTTT.

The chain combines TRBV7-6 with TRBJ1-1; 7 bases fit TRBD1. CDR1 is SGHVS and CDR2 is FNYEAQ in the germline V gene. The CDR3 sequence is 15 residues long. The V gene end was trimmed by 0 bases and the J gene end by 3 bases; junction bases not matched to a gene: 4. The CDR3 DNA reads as TGTGCCAGCAGCTTAGCTCCCGACAGGGACACTGAAGCTTTCTTT. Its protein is CASSLAPDRDTEAFF.

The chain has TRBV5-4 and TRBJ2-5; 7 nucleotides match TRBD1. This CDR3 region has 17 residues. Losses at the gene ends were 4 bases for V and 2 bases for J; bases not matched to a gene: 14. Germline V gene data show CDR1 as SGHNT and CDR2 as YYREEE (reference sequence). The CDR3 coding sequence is TGTGCCAGCAGCCCCCGAAGAACCGGGACAGCGCAAGAGACCCAGTACTTC. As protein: CASSPRRTGTAQETQYF.

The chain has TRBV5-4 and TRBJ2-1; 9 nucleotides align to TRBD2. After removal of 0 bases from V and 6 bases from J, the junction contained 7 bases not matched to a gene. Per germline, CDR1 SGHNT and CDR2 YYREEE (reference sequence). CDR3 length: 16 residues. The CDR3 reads CASSLGARGGLNEQFF. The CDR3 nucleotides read TGTGCCAGCAGCTTGGGGGCGCGGGGGGGCCTCAATGAGCAGTTCTTC.

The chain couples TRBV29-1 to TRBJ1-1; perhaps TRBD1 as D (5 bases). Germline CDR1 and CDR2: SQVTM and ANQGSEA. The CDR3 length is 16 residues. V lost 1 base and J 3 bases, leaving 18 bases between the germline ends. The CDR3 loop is CSVEGGRGSVYTEAFF. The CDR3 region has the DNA TGCAGCGTTGAAGGGGGTCGGGGGTCGGTCTACACTGAAGCTTTCTTT.

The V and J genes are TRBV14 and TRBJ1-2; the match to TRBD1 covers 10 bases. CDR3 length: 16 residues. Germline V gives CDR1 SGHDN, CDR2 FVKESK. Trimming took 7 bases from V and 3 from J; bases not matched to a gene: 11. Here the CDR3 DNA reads TGTGCCAGCACCGCCATTGGGACAGGGGTACACTATGGCTACACCTTC. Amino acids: CASTAIGTGVHYGYTF.

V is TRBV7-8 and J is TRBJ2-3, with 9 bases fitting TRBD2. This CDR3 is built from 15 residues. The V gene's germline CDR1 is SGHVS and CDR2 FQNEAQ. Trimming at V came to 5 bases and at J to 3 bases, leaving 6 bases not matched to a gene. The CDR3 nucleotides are TGTGCCAGCAGCAAAAGCGGGGGGCGTACAGATACGCAGTATTTT. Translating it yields CASSKSGGRTDTQYF.

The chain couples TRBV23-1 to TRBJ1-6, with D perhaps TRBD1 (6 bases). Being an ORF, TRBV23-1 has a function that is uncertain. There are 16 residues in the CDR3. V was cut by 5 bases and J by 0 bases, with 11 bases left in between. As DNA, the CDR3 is TGCGCCAGCAGTTGGGACACAAGCTCCTATAATTCACCCCTCCACTTT. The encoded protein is CASSWDTSSYNSPLHF.

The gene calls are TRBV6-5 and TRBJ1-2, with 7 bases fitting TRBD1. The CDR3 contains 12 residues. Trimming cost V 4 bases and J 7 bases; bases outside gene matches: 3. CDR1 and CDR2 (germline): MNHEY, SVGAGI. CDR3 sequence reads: CASSSEGAGYTF. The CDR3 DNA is TGTGCCAGCAGTTCGGAGGGGGCTGGCTACACCTTC.

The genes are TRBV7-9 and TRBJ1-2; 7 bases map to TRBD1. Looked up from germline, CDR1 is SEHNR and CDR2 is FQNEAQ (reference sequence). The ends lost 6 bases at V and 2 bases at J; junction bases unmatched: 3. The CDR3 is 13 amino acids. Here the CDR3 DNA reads TGTGCCAGCAGGGGACAGCAAAACTATGGCTACACCTTC. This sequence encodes CASRGQQNYGYTF.

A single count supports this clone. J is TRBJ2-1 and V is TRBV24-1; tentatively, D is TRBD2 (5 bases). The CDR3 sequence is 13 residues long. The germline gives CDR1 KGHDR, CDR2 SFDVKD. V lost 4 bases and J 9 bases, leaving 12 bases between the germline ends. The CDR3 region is CATSDPPGFEQFF. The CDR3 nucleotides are TGTGCCACCAGTGACCCCCCGGGGTTTGAGCAGTTCTTC.

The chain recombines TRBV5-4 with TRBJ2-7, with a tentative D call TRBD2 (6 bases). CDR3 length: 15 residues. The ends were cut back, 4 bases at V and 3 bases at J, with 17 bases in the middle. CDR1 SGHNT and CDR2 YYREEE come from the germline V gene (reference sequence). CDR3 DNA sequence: TGTGCCAGCAGCCACAGGACGGAGGGAGGCTACGAGCAGTACTTC. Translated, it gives CASSHRTEGGYEQYF. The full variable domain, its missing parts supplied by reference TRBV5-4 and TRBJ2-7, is ETGVTQSPTHLIKTRGQQVTLRCSSQSGHNTVSWYQQALGQGPQFIFQYYREEENGRGNFPPRFSGLQFPNYSSELNVNALELDDSALYLCASSHRTEGGYEQYFGPGTRLTVT.